This entry lists 30 T cell receptor beta chains sequenced from one sample in a study of blood T cell repertoires in COVID-19. Method: immunoSEQ multiplex PCR; TCRdb's copy keeps in-frame clones and lacks some. The sample lists fewer than 35,000 clones; approximately 85% were seen once. Sequenced sample: peripheral blood. These receptor sequences come from a man at least 80 years old with active COVID-19.

J is TRBJ2-7 and V is TRBV7-6; TRBD2 matches 11 bases. V lost 5 bases to trimming and J lost 2 bases; unmatched junction nucleotides: 5. This CDR3 has 15 amino acids. Germline V lookup: CDR1 SGHVS, CDR2 FNYEAQ. CDR3 region: CASSLGTSGTYEQYF. DNA of the CDR3: TGTGCCAGCAGCCTCGGGACTAGCGGTACCTACGAGCAGTACTTC.

The chain couples TRBV7-2 to TRBJ2-5; weak D call: TRBD2 (6 bases). Germline V gene sequence: CDR1 SGHTA, CDR2 FQGNSA. This CDR3 comprises 14 residues. V was shortened by 4 bases and J by 4 bases, with 13 bases between the two germline ends. The CDR3 here is CASSWAGGLETQYF. CDR3 nucleotide sequence: TGTGCCAGCAGCTGGGCCGGGGGTCTAGAGACCCAGTACTTC. The full variable domain, with the rest looked up from reference TRBV7-2 and TRBJ2-5, is GAGVSQSPSNKVTEKGKDVELRCDPISGHTALYWYRQSLGQGLEFLIYFQGNSAPDKSGLPSDRFSAERTGGSVSTLTIQRTQQEDSAVYLCASSWAGGLETQYFGPGTRLLVL.

This chain uses TRBV10-3 with TRBJ1-2; D gene ambiguous. Germline V gives CDR1 ENHRY, CDR2 SYGVKD. Trimming stripped 3 bases from V and 3 bases from J, with 17 bases between. The length of the CDR3 is 16 residues. The CDR3 DNA follows: TGTGCCATCAGTGAACGGTCTATCAGGCGGGACTATGGCTACACCTTC. Translating it yields CAISERSIRRDYGYTF.

This clone appeared a single time. The chain recombines TRBV11-1 with TRBJ2-1; the D gene is possibly TRBD1 (6 bases). Germline V gives CDR1 SGHAT, CDR2 FQDESV (reference sequence). With 3 bases removed from V and 2 bases from J, the gap between germline ends came to 8 bases. The CDR3 is 14 amino acids. CDR3 sequence: CASSLRQAYNEQFF. DNA of the CDR3: TGTGCCAGCAGCTTGAGACAGGCCTACAATGAGCAGTTCTTC. The full variable domain, rest sourced from reference TRBV11-1 and TRBJ2-1, is EAEVAQSPRYKITEKSQAVAFWCDPISGHATLYWYRQILGQGPELLVQFQDESVVDDSQLPKDRFSAERLKGVDSTLKIQPAELGDSAMYLCASSLRQAYNEQFFGPGTRLTVL.

The chain couples TRBV5-4 to TRBJ2-7, with D possibly matching TRBD1 (5 bases). The germline V and J ends were trimmed by 3 bases and 3 bases, with 16 bases remaining between them. CDR3 length equals 15 residues. Germline values: CDR1 SGHNT, CDR2 YYREEE (reference sequence). In nucleotides, the CDR3 is TGTGCCAGCAGCTCCCCAATGGGTGACAGCTACGAGCAGTACTTC. Residues: CASSSPMGDSYEQYF.

The chain employs TRBV19 and TRBJ1-1; D is unresolved. Looked up from germline, CDR1 is LNHDA and CDR2 is SQIVND (reference sequence). With 3 bases removed from V and 1 base from J, the gap between germline ends came to 6 bases. The CDR3 sequence is 13 residues long. The CDR3 here is CASSIVQNTEAFF. The CDR3 DNA reads TGTGCCAGTAGTATTGTTCAGAACACTGAAGCTTTCTTT.

The rearrangement uses TRBV6-5 and TRBJ1-2, with D unclear. V was shortened by 5 bases and J by 0 bases, with 13 bases between the two germline ends. This CDR3 contains 15 residues. Germline CDR1 MNHEY, CDR2 SVGAGI. CDR3 sequence reads: CASSPTDGANYGYTF. CDR3 nucleotide sequence: TGTGCCAGCAGTCCGACGGACGGGGCTAACTATGGCTACACCTTC.

The chain uses TRBV21-1 and TRBJ1-2. TRBV21-1 is a pseudogene locus. The CDR3 runs 13 residues. The CDR3 loop is CASSKGPGAGYTF. Here the CDR3 DNA reads TGTGCCAGCAGCAAAGGGCCGGGAGCAGGCTACACCTTC.

By frequency in the sample, this clone is medium-sized (0.01 to 0.1%). This chain joins TRBV10-2 and TRBJ2-3, with 8 bases identical to TRBD2. Germline V lookup: CDR1 WSHSY, CDR2 SAAADI. CDR3 length: 15 amino acids. V was pared by 4 bases and J by 3 bases, with 6 bases of the junction left unmatched. DNA for the CDR3: TGCGCCAGCAGTGTGACGGGACTAGAGACAGATACGCAGTATTTT. It codes for CASSVTGLETDTQYF.

V gene TRBV6-2 or TRBV6-3 combines with J gene TRBJ1-1; TRBD1 is a possible D gene (6 bases). This CDR3 is 14 amino acids long. The ends were cut back, 3 bases at V and 5 bases at J, with 13 bases in the middle. The V gene's germline CDR1 is MNHEY and CDR2 SVGEGT. CDR3 in amino acids: CASSYNRATTEAFF. The CDR3, as DNA: TGTGCCAGCAGTTATAACAGGGCAACTACTGAAGCTTTCTTT.

The chain employs TRBV6-6 and TRBJ1-2; the D is unclear. Looked up from germline, CDR1 is MNHNY and CDR2 is SVGAGI (reference sequence). This CDR3 has 12 amino acids. V was shortened by 2 bases and J by 5 bases, with 6 bases between the two germline ends. Written as DNA, the CDR3 is TGTGCCAGCAGTTACCCCCGGTATGGCTACACCTTC. Its translation: CASSYPRYGYTF.

This sequence joins TRBV6-2 or TRBV6-3 and TRBJ2-1; 12 nucleotides agree with TRBD2. V dropped 5 bases and J dropped 3; count of bases not matched to a gene: 11. CDR3 length: 18 residues. Germline lookup yields CDR1 MNHEY and CDR2 SVGEGT. Here the CDR3 DNA reads TGTGCCAGCAGTCAGCTAGCGGGGGGGCTGTGGGGCTACAATGAGCAGTTCTTC. Its translation: CASSQLAGGLWGYNEQFF.

V usage is TRBV5-1 and J usage is TRBJ2-3; TRBD2 agrees at 12 bases. The CDR3 extends over 21 amino acids. The V gene end was trimmed by 3 bases and the J gene end by 4 bases; junction bases not matched to a gene: 21. CDR1 is SGHRS and CDR2 is YFSETQ in the germline V gene. This chain's CDR3 is CASSSVVGLAGPPRAADTQYF. The CDR3 nucleotides read TGCGCCAGCAGCTCCGTTGTCGGACTAGCGGGGCCTCCTCGGGCTGCAGATACGCAGTATTTT.

This CDR3 is CASSPAGTNYGYTF. The CDR3 DNA is TGTGCCAGCAGCCCAGCCGGGACTAACTATGGCTACACCTTC. This sequence joins TRBV5-5 and TRBJ1-2; D unclear. Looked up from germline, CDR1 is SGHKS and CDR2 is YYEKEE (reference sequence). V gave up 4 bases and J gave up 0 bases, with 10 bases separating them. This CDR3 is built from 14 residues.

The gene calls are TRBV3-1 (or the pseudogene TRBV3-2) and TRBJ2-5; possibly TRBD2 for D (6 bases). The CDR3 consists of 14 residues. CDR1 and CDR2 from the germline V gene are LGHDT and YNNKEL (reference sequence). V lost 4 bases and J lost 3, with 12 bases in between. As DNA, the CDR3 is TGTGCCAGCAGCCTTGCGGGGAGAAAAGAGACCCAGTACTTC. Its translation is CASSLAGRKETQYF.

The chain has TRBV19 and TRBJ1-4, with D possibly TRBD1 on 6 matching bases. CDR1 and CDR2 from the germline V gene are LNHDA and SQIVND (reference sequence). The V gene lost 5 bases and the J gene lost 4 bases, with 14 bases spanning the gap. The CDR3 covers 15 residues. The CDR3 loop is CASSPTGQRNEKLFF. CDR3 coding DNA: TGTGCCAGTAGTCCAACAGGACAGCGTAATGAAAAACTGTTTTTT. Looking up the rest from reference TRBV19 and TRBJ1-4 gives the full variable domain: DGGITQSPKYLFRKEGQNVTLSCEQNLNHDAMYWYRQDPGQGLRLIYYSQIVNDFQKGDIAEGYSVSREKKESFPLTVTSAQKNPTAFYLCASSPTGQRNEKLFFGSGTQLSVL.

The CDR3 spells CSAESQDTQYF. The CDR3 DNA reads TGCAGTGCAGAGTCGCAAGATACGCAGTATTTT. V usage is TRBV20-1 and J usage is TRBJ2-3; D is unresolved. Germline-derived CDR1 and CDR2 are DFQATT and SNEGSKA (reference sequence). The CDR3 contains 11 residues. V was trimmed by 6 bases and J by 5 bases, leaving 9 bases between them.

This clone was counted a single time. The chain couples TRBV5-6 to TRBJ2-3, with D maybe TRBD1 (5 bases). Between the trimmed V and J ends, which lost 0 bases and 0 bases, there was a span of 8 bases. This CDR3 region has 15 residues. The germline gives CDR1 SGHDT, CDR2 YYEEEE. The CDR3 DNA sequence: TGTGCCAGCAGCTTGGATGGACATAGCACAGATACGCAGTATTTT. Encoded protein: CASSLDGHSTDTQYF.

This clone appeared a single time. The chain recombines TRBV6-2 or TRBV6-3 with TRBJ2-1; no reliable D call. V lost 6 bases and J lost 0, with 12 bases in between. The CDR3 length is 15 residues. Germline-derived CDR1 and CDR2 are MNHEY and SVGEGT. CDR3 DNA sequence: TGTGCCAGCAGCTCTGACTGGAGCTCCTACAATGAGCAGTTCTTC. This encodes CASSSDWSSYNEQFF.

This clone occurred a few times. The V gene is TRBV2, the J gene TRBJ1-1, with unresolved D. V was trimmed by 2 bases and J by 10 bases, leaving 8 bases between them. The germline V gene has CDR1 SNHLY and CDR2 FYNNEI. The CDR3 length is 11 residues. CDR3 in DNA: TGTGCCAGCAGTGAATACAGCGGAGCTTTCTTT. The encoded protein is CASSEYSGAFF.

Here the CDR3 DNA reads TGTGCCAGCCGGAGACTCGGGGGGCGCACCGGGGAGCTGTTTTTT. Translation gives CASRRLGGRTGELFF. The rearrangement uses TRBV27 and TRBJ2-2, with a tentative D call TRBD2 (7 bases). CDR3 length: 15 amino acids. Germline V gene data show CDR1 as MNHEY and CDR2 as SMNVEV (reference sequence). V was trimmed by 8 bases and J by 4 bases, leaving 17 bases between them.

The chain links TRBV6-5 to TRBJ1-2; 8 bases are a match to TRBD1. Unmatched junction bases numbered 9, after V lost 11 bases and J lost 4 bases. CDR3 length equals 13 residues. Germline-derived CDR1 and CDR2 are MNHEY and SVGAGI. The chain's CDR3 is CAASRTGLYGYTF. As DNA, the CDR3 is TGTGCCGCCTCTAGGACAGGGCTCTATGGCTACACCTTC.

The chain couples TRBV19 to TRBJ1-5; D perhaps matches TRBD1 (5 bases). This CDR3 contains 14 residues. Germline V gene lookup returns CDR1 LNHDA and CDR2 SQIVND (reference sequence). Trimming removed 5 bases from V and 6 bases from J, with 14 bases in between. The CDR3 coding sequence is TGTGCCAGTAGTCGGGGGTTTTCCACTCAGCCCCAGCATTTT. Translated, it gives CASSRGFSTQPQHF.

This clone was detected only a few times. V gene TRBV11-3 combines with J gene TRBJ2-1, with D hard to call. The germline V and J ends were trimmed by 1 base and 8 bases, with 12 bases remaining between them. The CDR3 spans 14 residues. CDR1 is SGHNT, CDR2 YENEEA, per germline. The CDR3 is CASSLGPSVYEQFF. The CDR3 nucleotides are TGTGCCAGCAGCTTAGGTCCCTCCGTCTATGAGCAGTTCTTC.

The rearrangement links TRBV5-5 to TRBJ2-3, with 7 bases fitting TRBD1. This CDR3 region has 14 residues. V lost 5 bases to trimming and J lost 3 bases; unmatched junction nucleotides: 6. Germline lookup yields CDR1 SGHKS and CDR2 YYEKEE (reference sequence). The CDR3 nucleotides are TGTGCCAGCAGTCTGGACAGGAGTACAGATACGCAGTATTTT. This encodes CASSLDRSTDTQYF.

The chain employs TRBV7-9 and TRBJ1-5; a possible D gene is TRBD1 (6 bases). CDR1 is SEHNR, CDR2 FQNEAQ, per germline (reference sequence). Trimming removed 1 base at V and 7 bases at J, with 14 bases between. This CDR3 is 15 amino acids long. The CDR3 DNA follows: TGTGCCAGCAGCTTAGGGACAGCCAAGGGACAGCCCCAGCATTTT. Its protein is CASSLGTAKGQPQHF.

V is TRBV19 and J is TRBJ2-2, with unresolved D. The CDR3 sequence is 14 residues long. Trimming took 3 bases from V and 0 from J, leaving 5 bases between them. Germline CDR1 reads LNHDA; CDR2 reads SQIVND (reference sequence). The DNA of the CDR3 is TGTGCCAGTAGTATGTTCGCGAACACCGGGGAGCTGTTTTTT. Its translation: CASSMFANTGELFF. Using reference TRBV19 and TRBJ2-2 for the parts outside the CDR3, the full variable domain is DGGITQSPKYLFRKEGQNVTLSCEQNLNHDAMYWYRQDPGQGLRLIYYSQIVNDFQKGDIAEGYSVSREKKESFPLTVTSAQKNPTAFYLCASSMFANTGELFFGEGSRLTVL.

The J gene is TRBJ2-5, the V gene TRBV3-1 (or the pseudogene TRBV3-2); D might be TRBD2 (6 bases). Trimming cost V 1 base and J 5 bases, with 17 bases left between them. This CDR3 is 16 amino acids long. The germline gives CDR1 LGHDT, CDR2 YNNKEL (reference sequence). The chain's CDR3 is CASSQGGPGVWETQYF. In DNA form, the CDR3 reads TGTGCCAGCAGCCAAGGAGGTCCGGGGGTATGGGAGACCCAGTACTTC.

The V and J genes are TRBV2 and TRBJ2-1; 7 positions match TRBD2. Germline assignment: CDR1 SNHLY and CDR2 FYNNEI. This CDR3 is 15 amino acids long. With 5 bases clipped from V and 4 bases from J, the junction kept 8 bases outside the gene matches. The CDR3 nucleotides are TGTGCCAGCAGTCTCGGGGGGAGTGGGTACAATGAGCAGTTCTTC. The encoded protein is CASSLGGSGYNEQFF.

V usage is TRBV5-1 and J usage is TRBJ2-7; 11 bases align to TRBD2. The V segment lost 0 bases and the J segment 6 bases; nucleotides outside the gene matches: 17. The CDR3 sequence is 19 residues long. Germline V CDR1 and CDR2: SGHRS, YFSETQ. CDR3 in DNA: TGCGCCAGCAGCTTGGATGGGCGGTTAGCGGGGGGGCGTCTATCCGAGCAGTACTTC. This codes for CASSLDGRLAGGRLSEQYF.